The 28 T cell receptor beta chains presented below share a single source sample, sequenced in a study of T cells in Graves' hyperthyroidism and ophthalmopathy. TCR beta CDR3 sequences were amplified from RNA transcripts. HTBI primers drove first-round RT-PCR of the TCR CDR3. TCRdb analysed the multiplex PCR reads with MiXCR anew, one entry per CDR3 protein. This table has 250,000 to 300,000 distinct CDR3 sequences, roughly a fifth appearing once. The sequenced sample was blood. Receptor source: a man aged 50-60 years with Graves' ophthalmopathy.

This clonotype was seen repeatedly, ten times or more. The chain's CDR3 is CASSFSSGETQYF. The CDR3 DNA follows: TGTGCCAGCAGTTTCTCCTCGGGGGAGACCCAGTACTTC. V and J are TRBV28 and TRBJ2-5, with D perhaps TRBD2 (5 bases). Germline-derived CDR1 and CDR2 are MDHEN and SYDVKM. The CDR3 sequence is 13 residues long. V was shortened by 3 bases and J by 5 bases, with 10 bases between the two germline ends.

There are a few counts of this clonotype. V is TRBV4-1 and J is TRBJ2-7; 11 bases line up with TRBD2. The CDR3 consists of 16 residues. V was clipped by 4 bases and J by 3 bases; unmatched bases: 8. Per the germline V gene, CDR1 is MGHRA and CDR2 is YSYEKL. The CDR3 spells CASSPTVTSGSYEQYF. The CDR3 DNA follows: TGCGCCAGCAGCCCCACGGTAACTAGCGGGAGCTACGAGCAGTACTTC.

The table lists this clonotype with a few counts. The J gene is TRBJ1-2, the V gene TRBV2; D call uncertain. CDR3 length: 13 residues. Looked up from germline, CDR1 is SNHLY and CDR2 is FYNNEI. Trimming cost V 4 bases and J 4 bases, with 10 bases left between them. CDR3 amino acids: CASSVGMTYGYTF. The CDR3 DNA follows: TGTGCCAGCAGTGTGGGGATGACCTATGGCTACACCTTC.

V usage is TRBV12-3 or TRBV12-4 and J usage is TRBJ2-3, with D maybe TRBD2 (5 bases). The CDR3 covers 14 residues. V gave up 3 bases and J gave up 5 bases, with 12 bases separating them. In DNA form, the CDR3 reads TGTGCCAGCAGTTTGAACGGGATAGGAGATACGCAGTATTTT. This encodes CASSLNGIGDTQYF.

This clonotype has ten or more counts. V gene TRBV27 combines with J gene TRBJ1-1; D gene ambiguous. Germline lookup yields CDR1 MNHEY and CDR2 SMNVEV (reference sequence). Trimming shortened V by 7 bases and J by 4 bases, and 13 bases separated the two germline ends. The CDR3 length is 13 residues. The chain's CDR3 is CASTRREGTEAFF. The CDR3 DNA reads TGTGCCAGCACCCGCCGGGAGGGCACTGAAGCTTTCTTT.

A few counts support this clonotype. The chain uses TRBV6-1 and TRBJ2-5; possibly TRBD2 for D (7 bases). Germline lookup yields CDR1 MNHNS and CDR2 SASEGT. This CDR3 region has 14 residues. V was clipped by 5 bases and J by 5 bases, with 15 bases between them. CDR3 protein: CASSPQGGGETQYF. CDR3 DNA sequence: TGTGCCAGCAGTCCCCAGGGAGGGGGGGAGACCCAGTACTTC.

V is TRBV6-1 and J is TRBJ2-4, with 7 positions matching TRBD1. CDR1 is MNHNS, CDR2 SASEGT, per germline. V was pared by 5 bases and J by 3 bases, with 7 bases of the junction left unmatched. This CDR3 comprises 15 residues. The CDR3 sequence is CASSPGTALKNIQYF. CDR3 DNA: TGTGCCAGCAGTCCCGGGACAGCCCTCAAAAACATTCAGTACTTC.

Many counts were recorded for this clonotype. The J gene is TRBJ2-1, the V gene TRBV11-2; no reliable D call. CDR3 size: 15 residues. The germline V gene has CDR1 SGHAT and CDR2 FQNNGV. V shed 6 bases and J shed 0 bases, with 12 bases lying between them. The chain's CDR3 is CASSSYLSSYNEQFF. The CDR3 bases are TGTGCCAGCAGTTCCTACCTTAGCTCCTACAATGAGCAGTTCTTC.

The V call is TRBV29-1, the J call TRBJ2-2; D is uncertain. Trimming took 3 bases from V and 6 from J, leaving 8 bases between them. CDR1 and CDR2 (germline): SQVTM, ANQGSEA. This CDR3 comprises 12 residues. CDR3 sequence: CSVEDPAGELFF. CDR3 DNA sequence: TGCAGCGTTGAGGACCCGGCCGGGGAGCTGTTTTTT.

A few counts support this clonotype. The chain joins TRBV19 to TRBJ1-2; weak D call: TRBD1 (6 bases). Germline CDR1 is LNHDA and CDR2 is SQIVND (reference sequence). The CDR3 totals 14 residues. With 4 bases removed from V and 2 bases from J, the gap between germline ends came to 11 bases. The CDR3 DNA follows: TGTGCCAGTAGTACCGTTCAGGGGAACTATGGCTACACCTTC. Protein product: CASSTVQGNYGYTF. The whole variable domain, filled in from reference TRBV19 and TRBJ1-2, reads DGGITQSPKYLFRKEGQNVTLSCEQNLNHDAMYWYRQDPGQGLRLIYYSQIVNDFQKGDIAEGYSVSREKKESFPLTVTSAQKNPTAFYLCASSTVQGNYGYTFGSGTRLTVV.

The genes are TRBV6-1 and TRBJ2-5; a weak D match, TRBD2 (6 bases). The CDR3 is 14 amino acids. The germline gives CDR1 MNHNS, CDR2 SASEGT. The V gene lost 6 bases and the J gene lost 2 bases, with 13 bases spanning the gap. CDR3 DNA: TGTGCCAGCAGAATAGCGGAGATACAAGAGACCCAGTACTTC. This gives the protein CASRIAEIQETQYF.

This clonotype was counted between two and nine times. The chain employs TRBV10-3 and TRBJ2-7; 11 nucleotides match TRBD2. The CDR3 loop spans 15 amino acids. With 2 bases clipped from V and 4 bases from J, the junction kept 4 bases outside the gene matches. The germline V gene has CDR1 ENHRY and CDR2 SYGVKD. The CDR3 protein is CAISEIGTSGYEQYF. The CDR3 DNA reads TGTGCCATCAGTGAGATCGGGACTAGCGGATACGAGCAGTACTTC.

The sample holds many counts of this clonotype. The chain recombines TRBV28 with TRBJ1-2, with TRBD1 matching 7 bases. V shed 8 bases, J shed 3 bases, and the junction held 6 bases outside the gene matches. Germline V gene lookup returns CDR1 MDHEN and CDR2 SYDVKM. The CDR3 consists of 13 residues. CDR3 sequence: CASGGTDDYGYTF. CDR3 sequence (DNA): TGTGCCAGCGGCGGGACAGATGACTATGGCTACACCTTC.

This clonotype was counted a few times. The rearrangement joins TRBV5-1 to TRBJ1-2; 10 bases agree with TRBD1. The germline V gene has CDR1 SGHRS and CDR2 YFSETQ. The CDR3 is 14 residues long. Unmatched junction bases numbered 7, after V lost 4 bases and J lost 7 bases. The CDR3 DNA sequence: TGCGCCAGCAGCACGGGACAGGGGAGGGCTGGCTACACCTTC. Translated: CASSTGQGRAGYTF.

This clonotype was counted only a few times. The junction differs from germline at one of its ends, possibly a read error. The chain links TRBV20-1 to TRBJ2-7; D is perhaps TRBD1 or TRBD2 (5 bases each). Germline-derived CDR1 and CDR2 are DFQATT and SNEGSKA (reference sequence). The CDR3 runs 14 residues. The CDR3 DNA follows: TGCGGTGCTAGAGACCAGTCCGGGGCTAGGGAGCAGTACTTC. Translation gives CGARDQSGAREQYF.

The chain employs TRBV29-1 and TRBJ2-7; no firm D call. Germline loops: CDR1 SQVTM, CDR2 ANQGSEA. This CDR3 contains 12 residues. V was clipped by 5 bases and J by 2 bases, with 10 bases between them. The CDR3 region is CSVSDGTYEQYF. The CDR3 DNA reads as TGCAGCGTTTCGGACGGAACCTACGAGCAGTACTTC.

The gene calls are TRBV2 and TRBJ2-1; TRBD2 agrees at 9 bases. Germline assignment: CDR1 SNHLY and CDR2 FYNNEI. This CDR3 contains 17 residues. V shed 7 bases, J shed 0 bases, and the junction held 10 bases outside the gene matches. The CDR3 nucleotides are TGTGCCAGCAAGTACGCGGGAGGGCGGAGCTCCTACAATGAGCAGTTCTTC. Protein sequence: CASKYAGGRSSYNEQFF.

Turning to this clonotype: A much larger clone lies a single base off, so this may be a read error. The chain links TRBV12-3 or TRBV12-4 to TRBJ2-4; D is possibly TRBD1 or TRBD2 (5 bases each). The ends were cut back, 1 base at V and 5 bases at J, with 9 bases in the middle. CDR3 length: 14 residues. The CDR3 sequence is CASSLGGTENIQYF. The CDR3 DNA sequence: TGTGCCAGCAGTTTAGGGGGGACCGAAAACATTCAGTACTTC.

This clonotype showed up many times. The rearrangement links TRBV11-2 to TRBJ2-7, with unresolved D. The CDR3 loop spans 12 amino acids. V was trimmed by 3 bases and J by 5 bases, leaving 8 bases between them. Germline CDR1 and CDR2: SGHAT and FQNNGV. The CDR3 is CASSLWGNEQYF. The CDR3 DNA sequence: TGTGCCAGCAGCTTGTGGGGTAACGAGCAGTACTTC.

The rearrangement joins TRBV9 to TRBJ1-4; tentative D call: TRBD1 (5 bases). The CDR3 has 16 amino acids. CDR1 and CDR2 (germline): SGDLS, YYNGEE. The V gene lost 5 bases and the J gene lost 8 bases, with 22 bases spanning the gap. The CDR3 region is CASSQTPGGTGEKLFF. CDR3 bases: TGTGCCAGCAGTCAAACCCCCGGGGGGACTGGAGAAAAACTGTTTTTT. Full variable domain (remainder filled in from reference TRBV9 and TRBJ1-4): DSGVTQTPKHLITATGQRVTLRCSPRSGDLSVYWYQQSLDQGLQFLIQYYNGEERAKGNILERFSAQQFPDLHSELNLSSLELGDSALYFCASSQTPGGTGEKLFFGSGTQLSVL.

Remarks on this clonotype: With a much larger clone just one base away, this may be a read error. The chain carries TRBV3-1 and TRBJ1-1; D gene uncertain. Germline CDR1 reads LGHDT; CDR2 reads YNNKEL (reference sequence). This CDR3 spans 15 amino acids. CDR3 sequence (DNA): TGTGCCAGCAATACCGCCGTGGGGAGGAACATTGAAGCTTTCTTT. Translated, it gives CASNTAVGRNIEAFF.

The rearrangement uses TRBV6-1 and TRBJ2-7; D ambiguous. CDR3 size: 12 residues. V was shortened by 1 base and J by 6 bases, with 7 bases between the two germline ends. CDR1 is MNHNS and CDR2 is SASEGT in the germline V gene. The CDR3 bases are TGTGCCAGCAGTGAAGTGATGGGCGAGCAGTACTTC. Translating gives CASSEVMGEQYF.

J is TRBJ2-1 and V is TRBV24-1; TRBD1 might be the D (6 bases). CDR3 length equals 15 residues. Per germline, CDR1 KGHDR and CDR2 SFDVKD. V lost 0 bases and J 9 bases, leaving 14 bases between the germline ends. The CDR3 is CATSDLTQGLGEQFF. As DNA, the CDR3 is TGTGCCACCAGTGATTTGACACAGGGTTTGGGTGAGCAGTTCTTC.

The chain has TRBV30 and TRBJ1-2, with 7 bases fitting TRBD1. Germline CDR1 GTSNPN, CDR2 SVGIG (reference sequence). Trimming took 1 base from V and 5 from J; bases not matched to a gene: 1. CDR3 length: 12 residues. This chain's CDR3 is CAWSAGGYGYTF. DNA for the CDR3: TGTGCCTGGAGTGCAGGGGGGTATGGCTACACCTTC.

This clonotype was counted ten times or more. This chain links TRBV30 with TRBJ1-5, with unresolved D. The V and J ends lost 0 bases and 4 bases respectively, with 7 bases between them. This CDR3 is built from 13 residues. Germline loops: CDR1 GTSNPN, CDR2 SVGIG (reference sequence). The CDR3 nucleotides are TGTGCCTGGAGTGTAAAAAGAAATCAGCCCCAGCATTTT. It codes for CAWSVKRNQPQHF.

CDR3 sequence reads: CAVGQGPAYEQYF. The CDR3 coding sequence is TGTGCCGTCGGACAGGGACCAGCCTACGAGCAGTACTTC. This chain joins TRBV24-1 and TRBJ2-7; 8 positions agree with TRBD1. The junction had 8 bases not matched to a gene; V was cut back by 12 bases and J by 2 bases. CDR1 is KGHDR and CDR2 is SFDVKD in the germline V gene. This CDR3 has 13 residues.

In this sample, this clonotype turned up many times. The rearrangement joins TRBV2 to TRBJ2-3; no firm D call. Germline V lookup: CDR1 SNHLY, CDR2 FYNNEI. The length of the CDR3 is 13 residues. Trimming took 6 bases from V and 3 from J, leaving 10 bases between them. In nucleotides, the CDR3 is TGTGCCAGCAGGCCAAGGGCAACAGATACGCAGTATTTT. Protein: CASRPRATDTQYF.

This clonotype was seen repeatedly, ten times or more. The gene calls are TRBV20-1 and TRBJ2-5; 7 bases are shared with TRBD2. This CDR3 region has 12 residues. Germline V gene data show CDR1 as DFQATT and CDR2 as SNEGSKA (reference sequence). CDR3 nucleotide sequence: TGCAGCTCGCGGGGGACTCAAGAGACCCAGTACTTC. It codes for CSSRGTQETQYF.